This TCR beta chain came from a study of cytomegalovirus exposure and HLA in healthy donors. Study-level results: Prediction of most subjects' HLA-A and HLA-B alleles by TCR beta sequences was reportedly accurate. What a later analysis showed was that several of the most significant clusters appeared linked to common viral pathogens. Most TCR sequences showed up rarely, but some public TCRs showed up in many donors. Within an earlier analysis, most TCR beta V segments proved productive either about 90% or about 30% of the time.

With 60 Vbeta and 13 Jbeta primers, the PCR was carried out. Generated by immunoSEQ multiplex PCR, the TCRdb table keeps only in-frame clones and is missing some. The sample holds 150,000 to 200,000 clones, 75% to 90% seen once. The junction had 5 bases not matched to a gene; V was cut back by 5 bases and J by 5 bases. Germline values: CDR1 SGHTA, CDR2 FQGNSA. The CDR3 loop spans 15 amino acids. Details on this clone: The antigen is not known.

The sequencing input was PBMCs. The V call is TRBV7-2, the J call TRBJ2-3; 12 bases are shared with TRBD2. This TCR was recovered from a man between 40 and 49 years old in good health and CMV-seropositive. The CDR3 region is CASSPSGGAGDTQYF. The DNA for the CDR3 is TGTGCCAGCAGCCCTAGCGGGGGGGCGGGAGATACGCAGTATTTT.